Below, 23 T cell receptor beta chains from the same sample are listed, as sequenced in a study of blood T cell repertoires in COVID-19. This table comes from immunoSEQ multiplex PCR, and its TCRdb copy is limited to in-frame clones, with some not included. Among a few hundred thousand clones listed, about 88% were seen once. Material: peripheral blood. These receptors all come from a woman aged 40 to 50 who had recovered from COVID-19.

The gene calls are TRBV7-3 and TRBJ2-3, with D possibly TRBD2 on 5 matching bases. The CDR3 sequence is 14 residues long. Trimming stripped 2 bases from V and 4 bases from J, with 10 bases between. Germline loops: CDR1 SGHTA, CDR2 FQGTGA. CDR3 residues: CASSLAAGSDTQYF. The CDR3 bases are TGTGCCAGCAGCTTAGCGGCGGGTTCAGATACGCAGTATTTT.

A few counts support this clone. The germline gene is not matched at one end of the junction; a read error may be the cause. The chain joins TRBV4-3 to TRBJ2-1; 11 bases match TRBD2. The germline V gene encodes CDR1 LGHNA and CDR2 YSLEER. The CDR3 is 16 residues long. The CDR3 sequence is CASSQDPVTSGSRLIF. In DNA, the CDR3 is TGCGCCAGCAGCCAAGACCCCGTAACTAGCGGGAGTAGGTTGATCTTC.

This rearrangement joins TRBV11-2 to TRBJ2-1; 9 nucleotides match TRBD2. The germline V gene has CDR1 SGHAT and CDR2 FQNNGV. This CDR3 comprises 15 residues. After removal of 6 bases from V and 4 bases from J, the junction contained 7 bases not matched to a gene. The chain's CDR3 is CASRQAGGIYNEQFF. CDR3 bases: TGTGCCAGCAGACAAGCGGGAGGTATATACAATGAGCAGTTCTTC.

The V gene is TRBV4-3, the J gene TRBJ2-2, with D hard to call. Germline V gives CDR1 LGHNA, CDR2 YSLEER. Trimming shortened V by 1 base and J by 3 bases, and 9 bases separated the two germline ends. This CDR3 comprises 15 residues. The CDR3 region is CASSQAPTDTGELFF. The DNA of the CDR3 is TGCGCCAGCAGCCAAGCGCCTACCGACACCGGGGAGCTGTTTTTT.

This chain links TRBV6-5 with TRBJ1-5; tentative D call: TRBD1 (5 bases). There are 11 residues in the CDR3. Germline V gives CDR1 MNHEY, CDR2 SVGAGI. The V end lost 2 bases, the J end lost 11 bases, and 7 bases lay between the germline ends. The chain's CDR3 is CASSYKGTQHF. Here the CDR3 DNA reads TGTGCCAGCAGTTACAAGGGGACCCAGCATTTT.

The chain uses TRBV27 and TRBJ1-6; D may be TRBD1 (6 bases). The germline V gene encodes CDR1 MNHEY and CDR2 SMNVEV (reference sequence). V shed 1 base and J shed 7 bases, with 11 bases lying between them. CDR3 length: 15 amino acids. The CDR3 region has the DNA TGTGCCAGCAGTTTATACGGTCAGGGGAATTCACCCCTCCACTTT. Protein: CASSLYGQGNSPLHF.

CDR3 coding DNA: TGTGCCAGCACCACAGGGACTAGCGGAGACAATGAGCAGTTCTTC. This codes for CASTTGTSGDNEQFF. The gene calls are TRBV27 and TRBJ2-1; 11 nucleotides line up with TRBD2. With 7 bases clipped from V and 5 bases from J, the junction kept 7 bases outside the gene matches. Germline V CDR1 and CDR2: MNHEY, SMNVEV (reference sequence). This CDR3 is 15 amino acids long.

The chain links TRBV5-6 to TRBJ1-1; possibly TRBD1 for D (5 bases). Between the trimmed V and J ends, which lost 7 bases and 0 bases, there was a span of 13 bases. Per germline, CDR1 SGHDT and CDR2 YYEEEE. The CDR3 is 14 amino acids. The DNA for the CDR3 is TGTGCCAGCTGGGGGGAGGGTCTGAACACTGAAGCTTTCTTT. Encoded protein: CASWGEGLNTEAFF. The variable domain in full, completed from reference TRBV5-6 and TRBJ1-1, reads DAGVTQSPTHLIKTRGQQVTLRCSPKSGHDTVSWYQQALGQGPQFIFQYYEEEERQRGNFPDRFSGHQFPNYSSELNVNALLLGDSALYLCASWGEGLNTEAFFGQGTRLTVV.

This clone appeared once. The V gene is TRBV18, the J gene TRBJ1-2, with 12 bases aligning to TRBD1. This CDR3 region has 18 residues. Germline loops: CDR1 KGHSH, CDR2 LQKENI. The V and J ends lost 6 bases and 0 bases, in that order; junction bases with no gene match: 11. The CDR3: CASSGDRGRRTANYGYTF. The DNA for the CDR3 is TGTGCCAGCTCGGGGGACAGGGGGCGACGAACTGCTAACTATGGCTACACCTTC.

V and J are TRBV7-2 and TRBJ2-7, with 7 bases matching TRBD2. This CDR3 has 15 amino acids. The V and J ends lost 1 base and 4 bases, in that order; junction bases with no gene match: 7. CDR1 and CDR2 from the germline V gene are SGHTA and FQGNSA. DNA for the CDR3: TGTGCCAGCAGCTTAGGGGCGGGAGCGCAGTACGAGCAGTACGTC. Translation: CASSLGAGAQYEQYV.

The V and J genes are TRBV5-4 and TRBJ1-1; the D gene is possibly TRBD1 (5 bases). Germline lookup yields CDR1 SGHNT and CDR2 YYREEE (reference sequence). The CDR3 has 15 residues. Trimming pared 4 bases from V and 4 bases from J, leaving 17 bases between. For the CDR3, the DNA is TGTGCCAGCAGCCCGAATGTCAGGGAAGGCACTGAAGCTTTCTTT. It translates to CASSPNVREGTEAFF.

CDR3 sequence: CASSSGAVTSEQYF. DNA of the CDR3: TGTGCCAGCAGTTCAGGGGCAGTAACCAGCGAGCAGTACTTC. The J gene is TRBJ2-7, the V gene TRBV28, with a weak D call TRBD1 (6 bases). The germline V gene encodes CDR1 MDHEN and CDR2 SYDVKM. The V end was cut by 4 bases, the J end by 6 bases, with 16 bases between. This CDR3 is built from 14 residues.

The chain has TRBV2 and TRBJ1-6; TRBD1 is a possible D gene (5 bases). CDR1 and CDR2 from the germline V gene are SNHLY and FYNNEI. CDR3 length: 14 amino acids. Trimming took off 6 bases at V and 9 bases at J, with 15 bases between the two ends. The CDR3 DNA reads TGTGCCAGCAGGACGACAGTCGGGTTTTCACCCCTCCACTTT. It encodes CASRTTVGFSPLHF.

This clone was detected once. CDR3 in DNA: TGTGCCACCTCGAAGGGACAGGGGGATGAAAAACTGTTTTTT. This codes for CATSKGQGDEKLFF. V is TRBV15 and J is TRBJ1-4; 11 nucleotides agree with TRBD1. The germline V gene encodes CDR1 LNHNV and CDR2 YYDKDF (reference sequence). Trimming at V came to 8 bases and at J to 6 bases, leaving 5 bases not matched to a gene. The CDR3 has 14 residues.

The rearrangement uses TRBV7-2 and TRBJ2-7; a weak D match, TRBD2 (5 bases). The germline V gene encodes CDR1 SGHTA and CDR2 FQGNSA. Trimming stripped 9 bases from V and 2 bases from J, with 17 bases between. The CDR3 runs 14 residues. In nucleotides, the CDR3 is TGTGCCAGTGGACGGACCGGGATCGCCTACGAGCAGTACGTC. This sequence encodes CASGRTGIAYEQYV.

This clone was counted only a few times. The chain carries TRBV7-2 and TRBJ2-2, with 9 bases matching TRBD2. V lost 1 base and J lost 6; bases outside the gene matches: 3. The CDR3 contains 15 residues. Per germline, CDR1 SGHTA and CDR2 FQGNSA. DNA of the CDR3: TGTGCCAGCAGCTTAGAGAGCGGGGGGTCCGGGGAGCTGTTTTTT. Its translation: CASSLESGGSGELFF.

The rearrangement uses TRBV2 and TRBJ1-2; D is unresolved. Germline CDR1 is SNHLY and CDR2 is FYNNEI. V was shortened by 7 bases and J by 8 bases, with 23 bases between the two germline ends. The CDR3 has 15 amino acids. CDR3 amino acids: CASTVGQATLQGYTF. The CDR3 bases are TGTGCCAGCACAGTTGGGCAGGCCACCCTCCAAGGCTACACCTTC.

The rearrangement joins TRBV19 to TRBJ1-4, with D hard to call. Germline loops: CDR1 LNHDA, CDR2 SQIVND (reference sequence). Trimming removed 0 bases at V and 10 bases at J, with 9 bases between. The CDR3 length is 13 residues. CDR3: CASSIDPGGKLFF. The CDR3 bases are TGTGCCAGTAGTATAGATCCGGGAGGAAAACTGTTTTTT.

V and J are TRBV3-1 (or the pseudogene TRBV3-2) and TRBJ1-1, with a possible D match to TRBD1 (5 bases). Trimming removed 5 bases at V and 1 base at J, with 11 bases between. Per the germline V gene, CDR1 is LGHDT and CDR2 is YNNKEL (reference sequence). The CDR3 length is 14 residues. CDR3 residues: CASSGGGKNTEAFF. The CDR3 coding sequence is TGTGCCAGCAGCGGGGGAGGGAAGAACACTGAAGCTTTCTTT.

This rearrangement joins TRBV7-2 to TRBJ2-1; TRBD2 agrees at 9 bases. CDR3 length equals 19 residues. Germline lookup yields CDR1 SGHTA and CDR2 FQGNSA. J lost 3 bases, V lost 3 bases, and 15 bases had no gene match. The CDR3 bases are TGTGCCAGCAGCTTTTCGGCTAGGTCGGCGGGAGGGGGCTACAATGAGCAGTTCTTC. It encodes CASSFSARSAGGGYNEQFF.

V and J are TRBV18 and TRBJ1-3; no definite D call. There are 15 residues in the CDR3. The ends were cut back, 2 bases at V and 5 bases at J, with 13 bases in the middle. From germline, CDR1 is KGHSH and CDR2 LQKENI. As DNA, the CDR3 is TGTGCCAGCTCACCAGACACGTCGTTTCGAAACACCATATATTTT. It is translated as CASSPDTSFRNTIYF.

The chain joins TRBV11-2 to TRBJ1-6; maybe TRBD1 (6 bases). Germline CDR1 reads SGHAT; CDR2 reads FQNNGV. The CDR3 runs 14 residues. Between the trimmed V and J ends, which lost 3 bases and 10 bases, there was a span of 13 bases. CDR3 in amino acids: CASSFQGIGSPLHF. Written as DNA, the CDR3 is TGTGCCAGCAGCTTTCAGGGGATTGGGTCACCCCTCCACTTT. The complete variable domain, with remaining parts taken from reference TRBV11-2 and TRBJ1-6, reads EAGVAQSPRYKIIEKRQSVAFWCNPISGHATLYWYQQILGQGPKLLIQFQNNGVVDDSQLPKDRFSAERLKGVDSTLKIQPAKLEDSAVYLCASSFQGIGSPLHFGNGTRLTVT.

V is TRBV18 and J is TRBJ1-1; 7 nucleotides line up with TRBD1. CDR1 and CDR2 from the germline V gene are KGHSH and LQKENI. This CDR3 spans 13 amino acids. Unmatched junction bases numbered 2, after V lost 1 base and J lost 6 bases. CDR3 residues: CASSPLGTAEAFF. The CDR3 nucleotides read TGTGCCAGCTCACCACTGGGGACAGCTGAAGCTTTCTTT. Using reference TRBV18 and TRBJ1-1 for the parts outside the CDR3, the full variable domain is NAGVMQNPRHLVRRRGQEARLRCSPMKGHSHVYWYRQLPEEGLKFMVYLQKENIIDESGMPKERFSAEFPKEGPSILRIQQVVRGDSAAYFCASSPLGTAEAFFGQGTRLTVV.